Listed below are T cell receptor beta chains from one sample, sequenced in a study of memory CD4+ T cells and cytomegalovirus serostatus. The protocol was immunoSEQ multiplex PCR, while the TCRdb copy is restricted to in-frame clones and leaves out a portion. The sample lists nearly 50,000 clones, around 80% occurring once. Sequencing was done on a sample of memory CD4+ T cells from blood. These receptors originate from an adult in good health and CMV-seronegative. The CDR3 runs from the conserved cysteine through the conserved F or W. The order of the fields is V gene, D gene, J gene, clone size, CDR3 DNA, CDR3 protein. D genes are given only for firm matches. Size is omitted from some rows. Given values are once, few, many or a class for expanded clones.

TRBV30,.,TRBJ1-5,.,TGTGCCTGGAGTACCTCGGGGGGAGGATTGGGGAATCAGCCCCAGCATTTT,CAWSTSGGGLGNQPQHF
TRBV30,TRBD2,TRBJ2-2,.,TGTGCCTCCGGGAGGGGCGGGGAGCTGTTTTTT,CASGRGGELFF
TRBV5-8,.,TRBJ1-6,.,TGTGCCAGCAATGGACAGCTGTCACCCCTCCACTTT,CASNGQLSPLHF
TRBV30,.,TRBJ1-1,.,TGTGCCTGGAGTGACCGGAGGGGCTGGGGGACTGAAGCTTTCTTT,CAWSDRRGWGTEAFF
TRBV7-9,.,TRBJ2-6,once,TGTGCCAGCAGCTTAGACGTTCACCCCCTAGGGGCCAACGTCCTGACTTTC,CASSLDVHPLGANVLTF
TRBV5-6,.,TRBJ1-1,few,TGTGCCAGCAGCTTTGACACCGGGGCCACAACTAGGGCTTTCTTT,CASSFDTGATTRAFF
TRBV30,.,TRBJ1-1,.,TGTGCCTGGAGTGTACTTTTCTGGGGGGGTGACATGAACACTGAAGCTTTCTTT,CAWSVLFWGGDMNTEAFF
TRBV6-4,TRBD2,TRBJ2-1,few,TGTGCCAGCAGCTGGACTAGCGGGTCTGAGCAGTTCTTC,CASSWTSGSEQFF
TRBV11-2,TRBD2,TRBJ2-7,medium-sized,TGTGCCAGCAGTTTTAAACGACCGGGACTAGCTCTCCACGAGCAGTACTTC,CASSFKRPGLALHEQYF
TRBV5-6,TRBD1,TRBJ2-7,once,TGTGCCAGCAGCTTCCTTCGGACAGGGCCTAACGAGCAGTACTTC,CASSFLRTGPNEQYF
TRBV19,.,TRBJ1-3,.,TGTGCCAGTACCCGAAACCCCAGGAAAGTAAACACCATATATTTT,CASTRNPRKVNTIYF
TRBV5-4,.,TRBJ1-3,once,TGTGCCAGCAGCCCACGGATATCCAACACCATATATTTT,CASSPRISNTIYF
TRBV6-1,.,TRBJ1-1,.,TGTGCCAGCAGTGAAACGGCGAACACTGAAGCTTTCTTT,CASSETANTEAFF
TRBV25-1,TRBD1,TRBJ2-2,few,TGTGCCAGCAGCCCGGGACAGGGTCCCAACACCGGGGAGCTGTTTTTT,CASSPGQGPNTGELFF
TRBV28,TRBD1,TRBJ2-7,.,TGTGCCAGCAGTTTATCAGGGGGCCCCAGCTACGAGCAGTACTTC,CASSLSGGPSYEQYF
TRBV5-1,.,TRBJ2-5,.,TGCGCCAGCAGCTTGACTGGACCGCACCAAGAGACCCAGTACTTC,CASSLTGPHQETQYF
TRBV11-2,.,TRBJ2-1,.,TGTGCCAGCAGTTATAACCGGGAAGGCAATGAGCAGTTCTTC,CASSYNREGNEQFF
TRBV6-1,.,TRBJ2-7,once,TGTGCCAGCAGTGAAGGCTACTACGAGCAGTACTTC,CASSEGYYEQYF
TRBV10-3,TRBD1,TRBJ1-2,.,TGTGCCATCAGTGTCGACAGGGGATCTAACTATGGCTACACCTTC,CAISVDRGSNYGYTF
TRBV6-1,.,TRBJ2-5,once,TGTGCCAGCAGCCACAAGGAGACCCAGTACTTC,CASSHKETQYF